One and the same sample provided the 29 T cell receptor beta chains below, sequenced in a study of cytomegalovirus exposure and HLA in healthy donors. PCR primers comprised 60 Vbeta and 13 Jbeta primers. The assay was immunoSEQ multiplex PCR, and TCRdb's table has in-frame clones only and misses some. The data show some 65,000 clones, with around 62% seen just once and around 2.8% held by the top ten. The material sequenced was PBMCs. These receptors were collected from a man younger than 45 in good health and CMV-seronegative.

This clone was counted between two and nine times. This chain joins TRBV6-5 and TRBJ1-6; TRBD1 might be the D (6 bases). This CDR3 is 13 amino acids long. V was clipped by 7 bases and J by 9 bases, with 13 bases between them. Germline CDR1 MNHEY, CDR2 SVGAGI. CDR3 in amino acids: CASTQTGGSPLHF. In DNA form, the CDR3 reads TGTGCCAGCACCCAGACAGGAGGTTCACCCCTCCACTTT.

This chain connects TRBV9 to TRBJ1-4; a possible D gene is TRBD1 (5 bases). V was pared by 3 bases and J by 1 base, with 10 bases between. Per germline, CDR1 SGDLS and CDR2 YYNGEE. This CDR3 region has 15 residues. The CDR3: CASSGPGGTNEKLFF. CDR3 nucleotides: TGTGCCAGCAGCGGACCGGGGGGAACTAATGAAAAACTGTTTTTT.

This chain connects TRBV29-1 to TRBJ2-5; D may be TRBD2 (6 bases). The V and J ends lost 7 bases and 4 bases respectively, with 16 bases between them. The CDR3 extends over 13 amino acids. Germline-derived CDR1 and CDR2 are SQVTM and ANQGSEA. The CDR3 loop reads CSAYGGPRETQYF. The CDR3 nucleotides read TGCAGCGCCTACGGGGGTCCCAGAGAGACCCAGTACTTC.

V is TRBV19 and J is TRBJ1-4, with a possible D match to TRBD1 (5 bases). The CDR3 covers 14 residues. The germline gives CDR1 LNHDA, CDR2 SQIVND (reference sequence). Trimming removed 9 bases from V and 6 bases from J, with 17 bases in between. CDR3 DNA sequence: TGTGCCAGCCTCGACGGGGGGGGAGATGAAAAACTGTTTTTT. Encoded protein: CASLDGGGDEKLFF.

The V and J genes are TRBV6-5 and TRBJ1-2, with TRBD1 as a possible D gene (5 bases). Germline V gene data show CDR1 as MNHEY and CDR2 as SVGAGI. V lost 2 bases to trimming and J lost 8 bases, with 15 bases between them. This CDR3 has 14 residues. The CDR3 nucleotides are TGTGCCAGCAGTTACGGAACCCAGGGTTCGGGCTACACCTTC. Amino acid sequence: CASSYGTQGSGYTF.

The CDR3 nucleotides are TGTGCCAGCAGCCGGACAGGGTCCTACGAGCAGTACTTC. Its protein is CASSRTGSYEQYF. The chain links TRBV5-8 to TRBJ2-7; 8 positions agree with TRBD1. Trimming removed 4 bases from V and 1 base from J; junction bases left unmatched: 1. Germline loops: CDR1 SGHTS, CDR2 YDEGEE. This CDR3 contains 13 residues. Based on the CDR3 plus reference TRBV5-8 and TRBJ2-7, the full variable domain is EAGVTQSPTHLIKTRGQQATLRCSPISGHTSVYWYQQALGLGLQFLLWYDEGEERNRGNFPPRFSGRQFPNYSSELNVNALELEDSALYLCASSRTGSYEQYFGPGTRLTVT.

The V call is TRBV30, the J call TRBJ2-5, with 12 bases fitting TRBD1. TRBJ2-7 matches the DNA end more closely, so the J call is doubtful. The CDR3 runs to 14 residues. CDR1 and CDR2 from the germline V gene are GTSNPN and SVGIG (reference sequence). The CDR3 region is CAWRGRDRGPEQYF. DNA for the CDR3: TGTGCCTGGAGGGGGCGGGACAGGGGGCCCGAGCAGTACTTC.

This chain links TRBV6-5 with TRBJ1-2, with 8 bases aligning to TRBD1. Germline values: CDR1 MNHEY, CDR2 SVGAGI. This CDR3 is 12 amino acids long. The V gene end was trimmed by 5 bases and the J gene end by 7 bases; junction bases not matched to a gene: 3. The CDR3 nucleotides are TGTGCCAGCAGTAAACAGGGGGTTGGCTACACCTTC. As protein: CASSKQGVGYTF.

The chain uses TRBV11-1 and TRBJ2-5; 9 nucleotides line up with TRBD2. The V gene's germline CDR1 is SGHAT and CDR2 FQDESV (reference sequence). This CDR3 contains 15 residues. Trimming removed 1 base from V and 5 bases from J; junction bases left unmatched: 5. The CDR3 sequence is CASSLVGTSQETQYF. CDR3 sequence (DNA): TGTGCCAGCAGCTTAGTAGGGACTAGCCAGGAGACCCAGTACTTC.

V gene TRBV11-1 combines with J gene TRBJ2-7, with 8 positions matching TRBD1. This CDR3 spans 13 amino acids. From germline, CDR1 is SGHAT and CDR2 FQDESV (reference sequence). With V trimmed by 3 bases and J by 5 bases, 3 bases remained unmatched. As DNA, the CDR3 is TGTGCCAGCAGCTTCGGGACAGGAAACGAGCAGTACTTC. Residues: CASSFGTGNEQYF.

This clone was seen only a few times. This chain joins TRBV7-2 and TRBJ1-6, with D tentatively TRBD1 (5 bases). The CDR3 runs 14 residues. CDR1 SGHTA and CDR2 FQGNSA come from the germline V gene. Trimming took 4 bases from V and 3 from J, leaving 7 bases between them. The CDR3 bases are TGTGCCAGCAGCTCGACAGTCTATAATTCACCCCTCCACTTT. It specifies CASSSTVYNSPLHF.

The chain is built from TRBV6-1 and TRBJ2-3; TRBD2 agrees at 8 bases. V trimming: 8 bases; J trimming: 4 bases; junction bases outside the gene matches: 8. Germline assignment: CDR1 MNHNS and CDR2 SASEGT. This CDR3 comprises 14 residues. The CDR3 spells CASGGLEGSDTQYF. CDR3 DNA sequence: TGTGCCAGCGGGGGACTAGAGGGTTCAGATACGCAGTATTTT.

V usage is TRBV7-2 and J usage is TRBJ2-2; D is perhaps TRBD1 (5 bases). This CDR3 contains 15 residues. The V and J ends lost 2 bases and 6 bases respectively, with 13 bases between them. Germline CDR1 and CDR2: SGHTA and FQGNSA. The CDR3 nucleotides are TGTGCCAGCAGCTTACAGGGAAGTCGGGCCGGGGAGCTGTTTTTT. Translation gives CASSLQGSRAGELFF.

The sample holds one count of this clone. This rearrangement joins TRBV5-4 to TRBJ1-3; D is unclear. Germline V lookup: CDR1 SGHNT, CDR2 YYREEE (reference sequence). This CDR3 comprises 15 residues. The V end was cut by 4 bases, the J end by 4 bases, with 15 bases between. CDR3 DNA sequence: TGTGCCAGCAGCCTTGGGCCTCCGGCGGGAAACACCATATATTTT. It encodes CASSLGPPAGNTIYF.

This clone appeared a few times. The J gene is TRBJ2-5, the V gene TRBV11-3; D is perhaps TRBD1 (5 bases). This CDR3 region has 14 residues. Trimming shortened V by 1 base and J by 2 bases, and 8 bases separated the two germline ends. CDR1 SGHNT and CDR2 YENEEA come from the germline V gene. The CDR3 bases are TGTGCCAGCAGCTTAGCAGGGTCACAAGAGACCCAGTACTTC. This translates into CASSLAGSQETQYF.

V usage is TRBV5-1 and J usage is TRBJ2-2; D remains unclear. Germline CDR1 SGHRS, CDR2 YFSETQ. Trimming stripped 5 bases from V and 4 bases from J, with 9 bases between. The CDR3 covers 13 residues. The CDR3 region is CASSFSPTGELFF. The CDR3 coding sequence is TGCGCCAGCAGTTTTAGCCCCACCGGGGAGCTGTTTTTT.

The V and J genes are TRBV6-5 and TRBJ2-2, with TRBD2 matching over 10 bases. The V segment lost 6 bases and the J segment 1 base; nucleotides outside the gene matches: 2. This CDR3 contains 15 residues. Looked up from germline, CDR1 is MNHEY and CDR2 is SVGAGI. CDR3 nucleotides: TGTGCCAGCAGGGGGACTAGCGTGAACACCGGGGAGCTGTTTTTT. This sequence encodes CASRGTSVNTGELFF.

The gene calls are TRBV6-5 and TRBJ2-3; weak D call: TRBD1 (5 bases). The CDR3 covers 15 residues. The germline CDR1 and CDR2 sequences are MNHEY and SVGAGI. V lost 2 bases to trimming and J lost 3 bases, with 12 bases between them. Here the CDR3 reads CASSYATGATDTQYF. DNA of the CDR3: TGTGCCAGCAGTTACGCCACAGGAGCTACAGATACGCAGTATTTT.

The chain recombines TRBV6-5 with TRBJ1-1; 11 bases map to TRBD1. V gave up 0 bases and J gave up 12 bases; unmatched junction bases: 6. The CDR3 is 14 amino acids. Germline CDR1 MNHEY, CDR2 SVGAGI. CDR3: CASSYSRDRGTTFF. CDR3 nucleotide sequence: TGTGCCAGCAGTTACTCCCGGGACAGGGGGACGACTTTCTTT.

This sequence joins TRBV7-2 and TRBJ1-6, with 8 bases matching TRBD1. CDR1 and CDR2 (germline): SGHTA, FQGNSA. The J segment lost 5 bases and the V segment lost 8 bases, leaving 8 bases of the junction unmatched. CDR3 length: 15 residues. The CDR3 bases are TGTGCCAGCCGCATGGGACAGGCGGATAATTCACCCCTCCACTTT. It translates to CASRMGQADNSPLHF.

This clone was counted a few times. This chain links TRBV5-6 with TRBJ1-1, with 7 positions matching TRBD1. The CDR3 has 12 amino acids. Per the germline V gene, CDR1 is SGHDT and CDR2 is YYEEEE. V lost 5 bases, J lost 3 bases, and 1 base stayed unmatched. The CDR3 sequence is CASRDRYTEAFF. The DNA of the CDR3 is TGTGCCAGCAGGGACAGGTACACTGAAGCTTTCTTT.

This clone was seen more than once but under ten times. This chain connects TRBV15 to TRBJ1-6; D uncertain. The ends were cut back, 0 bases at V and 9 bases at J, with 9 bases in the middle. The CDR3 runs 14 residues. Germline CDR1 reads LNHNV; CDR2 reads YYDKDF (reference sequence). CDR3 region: CATSRDLGASPLHF. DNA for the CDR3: TGTGCCACCAGCAGAGATTTGGGCGCTTCACCCCTCCACTTT.

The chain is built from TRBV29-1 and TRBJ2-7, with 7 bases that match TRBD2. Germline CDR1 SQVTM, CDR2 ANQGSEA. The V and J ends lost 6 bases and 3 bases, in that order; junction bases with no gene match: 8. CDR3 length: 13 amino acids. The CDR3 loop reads CSVGSSGDYEQYF. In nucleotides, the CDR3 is TGCAGCGTCGGGAGCAGCGGGGACTACGAGCAGTACTTC.

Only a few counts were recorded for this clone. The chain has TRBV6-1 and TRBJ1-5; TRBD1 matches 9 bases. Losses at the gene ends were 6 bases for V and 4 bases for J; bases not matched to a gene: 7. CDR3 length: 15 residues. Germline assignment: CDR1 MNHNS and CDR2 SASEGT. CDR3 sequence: CASRKDRGVNQPQHF. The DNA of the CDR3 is TGTGCCAGCAGAAAGGACAGGGGCGTAAATCAGCCCCAGCATTTT.

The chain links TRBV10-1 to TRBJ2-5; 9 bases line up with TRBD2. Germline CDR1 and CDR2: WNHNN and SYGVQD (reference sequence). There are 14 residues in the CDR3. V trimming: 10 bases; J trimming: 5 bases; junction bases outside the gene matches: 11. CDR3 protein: CATPRRGGRETQYF. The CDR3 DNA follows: TGCGCCACCCCACGGCGGGGGGGCCGGGAGACCCAGTACTTC.

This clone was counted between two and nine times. For the CDR3, the DNA is TGTGCCAGCAGCTTAGTCGCAGACCTAACAGACGATGAGCAGTTCTTC. Its translation is CASSLVADLTDDEQFF. This chain connects TRBV11-2 to TRBJ2-1, with D hard to call. With 1 base removed from V and 8 bases from J, the gap between germline ends came to 18 bases. Germline CDR1 reads SGHAT; CDR2 reads FQNNGV. The CDR3 runs to 16 residues.

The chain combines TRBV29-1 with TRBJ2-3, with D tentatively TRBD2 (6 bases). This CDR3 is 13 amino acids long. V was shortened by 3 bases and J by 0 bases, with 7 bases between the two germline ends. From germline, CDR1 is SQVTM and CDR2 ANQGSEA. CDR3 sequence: CSVEGGSTDTQYF. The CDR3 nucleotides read TGCAGCGTTGAGGGAGGAAGCACAGATACGCAGTATTTT.

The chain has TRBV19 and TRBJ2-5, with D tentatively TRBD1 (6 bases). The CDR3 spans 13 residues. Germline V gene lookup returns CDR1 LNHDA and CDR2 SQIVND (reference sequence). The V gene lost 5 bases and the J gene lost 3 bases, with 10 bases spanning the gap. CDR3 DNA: TGTGCCAGTAGTCTCAGGGGAGAAGAGACCCAGTACTTC. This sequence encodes CASSLRGEETQYF.

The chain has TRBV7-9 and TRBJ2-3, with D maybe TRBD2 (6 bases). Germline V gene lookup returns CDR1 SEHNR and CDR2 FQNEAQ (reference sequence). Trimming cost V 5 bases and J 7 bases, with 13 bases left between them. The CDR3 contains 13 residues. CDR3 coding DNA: TGTGCCAGCAGCCAGACCCGGGGGTATACGCAGTATTTT. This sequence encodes CASSQTRGYTQYF.